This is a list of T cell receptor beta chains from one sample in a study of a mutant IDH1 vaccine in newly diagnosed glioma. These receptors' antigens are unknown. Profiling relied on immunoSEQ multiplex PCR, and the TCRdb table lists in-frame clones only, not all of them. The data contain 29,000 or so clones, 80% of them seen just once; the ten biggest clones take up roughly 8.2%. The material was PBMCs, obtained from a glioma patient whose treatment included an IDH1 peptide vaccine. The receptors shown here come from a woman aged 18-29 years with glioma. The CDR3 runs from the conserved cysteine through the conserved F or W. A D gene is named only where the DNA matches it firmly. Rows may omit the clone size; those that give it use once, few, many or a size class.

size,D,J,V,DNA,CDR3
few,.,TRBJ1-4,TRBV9,TGTGCCAGCAGCCCTGGGACTTTAGGGCCGACTAATGAAAAACTGTTTTTT,CASSPGTLGPTNEKLFF
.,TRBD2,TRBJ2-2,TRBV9,TGTGCCAGCAGCGTAGGGACTAGCGGGCTTCACACCGGGGAGCTGTTTTTT,CASSVGTSGLHTGELFF
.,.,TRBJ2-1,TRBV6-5,TGTGCCAGCAGTCCTAGAGTAGGAATCTACAATGAGCAGTTCTTC,CASSPRVGIYNEQFF
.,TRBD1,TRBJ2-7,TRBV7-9,TGTGCCAGCAGCTCAACCAGCGACAGGGCCTACGAGCAGTACTTC,CASSSTSDRAYEQYF
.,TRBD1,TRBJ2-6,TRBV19,TGTGCCAGTAGTATTGAACAGGGGATGTCCGGGGCCAACGTCCTGACTTTC,CASSIEQGMSGANVLTF
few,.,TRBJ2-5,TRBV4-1,TGCGCCAGCAGCCAAGGGTCAAGCGGCGCTCGGGAGACCCAGTACTTC,CASSQGSSGARETQYF
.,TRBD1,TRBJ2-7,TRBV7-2,TGTGCCAGCAGCTTAACACAGGGGATATTCGACGCCTACGAGCAGTACTTC,CASSLTQGIFDAYEQYF
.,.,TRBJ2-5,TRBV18,TGTGCCAGCTCACAGCTCAGGGGACCCTTCATAGAGACCCAGTACTTC,CASSQLRGPFIETQYF
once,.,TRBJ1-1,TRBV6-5,TGTGCCAGCAGTCGCCGACAGAACACTGAAGCTTTCTTT,CASSRRQNTEAFF
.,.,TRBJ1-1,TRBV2,TGTGCCAGCGGCGGACGATCCGGGGCTGAAGCTTTCTTT,CASGGRSGAEAFF
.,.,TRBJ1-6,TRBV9,TGTGCCAGCAGCGACGGACGTAATAATTCACCCCTCCACTTT,CASSDGRNNSPLHF
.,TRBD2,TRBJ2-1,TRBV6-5,TGTGCCAGCAGTTACGGAAGCGGGGGGGCACATGAGCAGTTCTTC,CASSYGSGGAHEQFF
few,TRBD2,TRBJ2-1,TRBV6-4,TGTGCCAGCAGTGACGGGGGGGCCTACAATGAGCAGTTCTTC,CASSDGGAYNEQFF
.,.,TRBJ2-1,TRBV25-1,TGTGCCAGCACCACTCTGGGACCCTACAATGAGCAGTTCTTC,CASTTLGPYNEQFF
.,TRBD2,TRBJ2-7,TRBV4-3,TGCGCCAGCAGCAAATTAGCGGGAGGTAGAGACGAGCAGTACTTC,CASSKLAGGRDEQYF
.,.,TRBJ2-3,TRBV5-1,TGCGCCAGCAGCTTGGCTCAGTCAGTTGGCACAGATACGCAGTATTTT,CASSLAQSVGTDTQYF
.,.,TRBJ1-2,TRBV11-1,TGTGCCAGCAGCTTAGGGATCCTCTATGGCTACACCTTC,CASSLGILYGYTF